The present entry profiles one T cell receptor beta chain with its context. As yet, its antigen is unknown. Germline V gene sequence: CDR1 MGHDK, CDR2 SYGVNS. CDR3 size: 15 residues. The trim removed 2 bases at V and 7 bases at J, leaving 7 bases unmatched. The data derive from a study of cytomegalovirus exposure and HLA in healthy donors. At the level of the study: Unique TCR beta sequences numbering fewer than 130 million came from around 180 million T cells in an earlier analysis.

With 60 Vbeta and 13 Jbeta primers, the PCR was carried out. The authors' processing: The authors later counted roughly 87 million unique TCR beta chains, 9 million to 12 million of them shared. The data were produced by immunoSEQ multiplex PCR, yet TCRdb's version contains in-frame clones alone and is incomplete. The D gene and trimming were derived from the DNA, and the V and J assignments and clone size from that table. The sample consists of about 150,000 clones, less than 80% of them appearing once. Findings and caveats of the study: In vitro data verified a few CMV-associated chains as specific for CMV antigens. In a later analysis, specific HLA alleles were associated with about 18,000 TCR beta sequences at a 0.05 false discovery rate.

V usage is TRBV25-1 and J usage is TRBJ1-5; TRBD1 matches 8 bases. The source of this sequence is a man aged 35 to 55 in good health and CMV-seropositive. The material sequenced was PBMCs. The CDR3 here is CASSEHGQGSQPQHF. CDR3 nucleotide sequence: TGTGCCAGCAGTGAACATGGACAGGGAAGCCAGCCCCAGCATTTT.